A single sample gave rise to the 29 T cell receptor beta chains below, sequenced in a study of T cells in Graves' hyperthyroidism and ophthalmopathy. TCR beta CDR3 regions were amplified from RNA. Carried out on the TCR CDR3, a first-round RT-PCR used the HTBI primer set. TCRdb passed the multiplex PCR reads through MiXCR, listing each CDR3 protein once. The table records some 360,000 distinct CDR3 sequences, 14% of them present only once. Source material: blood. The receptors here all came from a woman aged 60-75 years with Graves' hyperthyroidism.

The sample holds a few counts of this clonotype. This chain connects TRBV4-2 to TRBJ2-3; D call uncertain. CDR3 size: 15 residues. The V and J ends lost 0 bases and 5 bases respectively, with 12 bases between them. Germline V gene data show CDR1 as LGHNA and CDR2 as YNFKEQ. The CDR3 nucleotides are TGTGCCAGCAGCCAAGATCTTACATCGGGAGATACGCAGTATTTT. Its protein product is CASSQDLTSGDTQYF.

V gene TRBV3-1 combines with J gene TRBJ2-3; D is possibly TRBD1 or TRBD2 (6 bases each). The germline V gene has CDR1 LGHDT and CDR2 YNNKEL (reference sequence). This CDR3 comprises 17 residues. The ends were cut back, 3 bases at V and 4 bases at J, with 20 bases in the middle. DNA for the CDR3: TGTGCCAGCAGCCAGCGGATAGGGGGGCCTGCTGCAGATACGCAGTATTTT. The encoded protein is CASSQRIGGPAADTQYF.

This clonotype was counted a few times. The J gene is TRBJ1-4, the V gene TRBV7-6; tentative D call: TRBD1 (6 bases). The CDR3 contains 16 residues. Trimming pared 1 base from V and 0 bases from J, leaving 9 bases between. Germline CDR1 and CDR2: SGHVS and FNYEAQ. CDR3 bases: TGTGCCAGCAGCTTAGACAGGGTCTCAACTAATGAAAAACTGTTTTTT. Its protein is CASSLDRVSTNEKLFF.

This clonotype was counted many times. The chain carries TRBV7-6 and TRBJ2-7; the match to TRBD2 covers 8 bases. This CDR3 is built from 15 residues. Germline assignment: CDR1 SGHVS and CDR2 FNYEAQ. Trimming at V came to 1 base and at J to 3 bases, leaving 5 bases not matched to a gene. The CDR3 region has the DNA TGTGCCAGCAGCTTAGACGGGAGGGCCCTCTACGAGCAGTACTTC. This encodes CASSLDGRALYEQYF.

The chain couples TRBV5-6 to TRBJ2-1, with 13 bases matching TRBD2. The CDR3 extends over 16 amino acids. Trimming at V came to 4 bases and at J to 8 bases, leaving 9 bases not matched to a gene. Germline CDR1 is SGHDT and CDR2 is YYEEEE. The CDR3 DNA follows: TGTGCCAGCAGCGGGCGGACTAGCGGGAGTCCGGATGAGCAGTTCTTC. Translation: CASSGRTSGSPDEQFF.

This clonotype was seen at least ten times. The chain uses TRBV20-1 and TRBJ2-3; D ambiguous. Per germline, CDR1 DFQATT and CDR2 SNEGSKA (reference sequence). V shed 5 bases and J shed 2 bases, with 5 bases lying between them. This CDR3 spans 11 amino acids. The CDR3 DNA sequence: TGCAGTGCTCCCCTCACAGATACGCAGTATTTT. Its translation: CSAPLTDTQYF.

This clonotype was observed many times. The chain links TRBV5-1 to TRBJ1-5, with D unresolved. Germline loops: CDR1 SGHRS, CDR2 YFSETQ. V was cut by 1 base and J by 7 bases, with 9 bases left in between. The CDR3 consists of 13 residues. The CDR3 here is CASSLNTGQPQHF. As DNA, the CDR3 is TGCGCCAGCAGCTTGAATACGGGGCAGCCCCAGCATTTT.

On this clonotype: Being one base from a much bigger clone, this may be a read error. The chain has TRBV7-9 and TRBJ2-1; D might be TRBD1 (5 bases). CDR3 length: 14 amino acids. Germline V CDR1 and CDR2: SEHNR, FQNEAQ (reference sequence). V was cut by 7 bases and J by 8 bases, with 18 bases left in between. The CDR3 nucleotides are TGTGCCAGCACCCTAATTAAGGGGTACGATGAGCAGTTCTTC. Translated: CASTLIKGYDEQFF.

This clonotype occurred many times. CDR3 DNA: TGTGCCAGCAGGTGGGGTTCCCCCCGCTCTGGGGCCAACGTCCTGACTTTC. Its translation is CASRWGSPRSGANVLTF. This chain links TRBV6-2 or TRBV6-3 with TRBJ2-6; D not resolved. The length of the CDR3 is 17 residues. V was cut by 6 bases and J by 0 bases, with 15 bases left in between. Germline CDR1 MNHEY, CDR2 SVGEGT.

This clonotype was counted many times. The genes are TRBV2 and TRBJ2-1; D is undetermined. Trimming shortened V by 7 bases and J by 4 bases, and 8 bases separated the two germline ends. In germline, CDR1 is SNHLY, CDR2 FYNNEI. The CDR3 covers 12 residues. The CDR3 loop is CASTKTYNEQFF. The CDR3 nucleotides are TGTGCCAGCACCAAGACTTACAATGAGCAGTTCTTC.

This chain uses TRBV27 with TRBJ1-2; D might be TRBD1 (5 bases). There are 13 residues in the CDR3. V was shortened by 3 bases and J by 7 bases, with 12 bases between the two germline ends. CDR1 and CDR2 (germline): MNHEY, SMNVEV (reference sequence). The CDR3 loop reads CASSLLGGSGYTF. CDR3 in DNA: TGTGCCAGCAGTTTGTTGGGGGGGTCTGGCTACACCTTC.

This clonotype has just a few counts. The V and J genes are TRBV7-2 and TRBJ2-2; 12 bases map to TRBD2. The CDR3 is made up of 17 amino acids. Germline-derived CDR1 and CDR2 are SGHTA and FQGNSA. Trimming removed 4 bases from V and 1 base from J; junction bases left unmatched: 4. CDR3 in amino acids: CASSSTSGRMNTGELFF. The CDR3 DNA reads as TGTGCCAGCAGCTCGACTAGCGGGAGAATGAACACCGGGGAGCTGTTTTTT.

A few counts support this clonotype. The rearrangement links TRBV7-9 to TRBJ1-3; D might be TRBD1 (5 bases). The CDR3 contains 13 residues. Germline loops: CDR1 SEHNR, CDR2 FQNEAQ (reference sequence). Trimming pared 3 bases from V and 4 bases from J, leaving 7 bases between. CDR3 protein: CASSFRQGNTIYF. CDR3 nucleotide sequence: TGTGCCAGCAGCTTTAGACAGGGAAACACCATATATTTT.

This clonotype has a handful of counts. The rearrangement uses TRBV28 and TRBJ2-3, with 7 bases aligning to TRBD2. Trimming cost V 5 bases and J 2 bases; bases outside gene matches: 13. The CDR3 is made up of 17 amino acids. The germline V gene has CDR1 MDHEN and CDR2 SYDVKM. CDR3 bases: TGTGCCAGCAGTACAAACGGGCTAGCGGCTAACACAGATACGCAGTATTTT. Amino acid sequence: CASSTNGLAANTDTQYF.

This clonotype appeared many times. This rearrangement joins TRBV6-1 to TRBJ1-5; perhaps TRBD1 as D (5 bases). The CDR3 sequence is 15 residues long. V dropped 6 bases and J dropped 0 bases, with 12 bases sitting between them. Germline-derived CDR1 and CDR2 are MNHNS and SASEGT. CDR3: CASRNQGNSNQPQHF. CDR3 bases: TGTGCCAGCAGAAATCAGGGCAATAGCAATCAGCCCCAGCATTTT.

This clonotype was seen many times. The CDR3 loop is CASSTSGGSTGELFF. The CDR3 region has the DNA TGCGCCAGCAGTACCTCAGGGGGCTCCACCGGGGAGCTGTTTTTT. The chain carries TRBV10-2 and TRBJ2-2; TRBD1 agrees at 8 bases. V shed 5 bases, J shed 4 bases, and the junction held 6 bases outside the gene matches. Per the germline V gene, CDR1 is WSHSY and CDR2 is SAAADI. This CDR3 has 15 residues.

There are many counts of this clonotype. This sequence joins TRBV6-1 and TRBJ1-5; D call uncertain. Deletions cut 3 bases from V and 0 bases from J, with 9 bases between. This CDR3 comprises 15 residues. CDR1 is MNHNS and CDR2 is SASEGT in the germline V gene. For the CDR3, the DNA is TGTGCCAGCAGTGACAGGTTGATTAGCAATCAGCCCCAGCATTTT. It encodes CASSDRLISNQPQHF.

This clonotype was counted ten times or more. This rearrangement joins TRBV30 to TRBJ1-6, with a weak D call TRBD1 (5 bases). The V gene's germline CDR1 is GTSNPN and CDR2 SVGIG (reference sequence). The V end lost 1 base, the J end lost 9 bases, and 13 bases lay between the germline ends. The CDR3 consists of 14 residues. The CDR3 sequence is CAWSEGQGVSPLHF. For the CDR3, the DNA is TGTGCCTGGAGTGAGGGGCAGGGTGTTTCACCCCTCCACTTT.

In its sample, this clonotype was seen many times. This chain uses TRBV2 with TRBJ2-7, with 10 positions matching TRBD2. After removal of 4 bases from V and 2 bases from J, the junction contained 2 bases not matched to a gene. The CDR3 extends over 14 amino acids. CDR1 is SNHLY and CDR2 is FYNNEI in the germline V gene. The CDR3 coding sequence is TGTGCCAGCAGTGCTCTAGCGGGAGCCTACGAGCAGTACTTC. Translation: CASSALAGAYEQYF.

V usage is TRBV24-1 and J usage is TRBJ2-2, with 10 nucleotides matching TRBD1. The CDR3 extends over 15 amino acids. V was clipped by 10 bases and J by 4 bases; unmatched bases: 8. CDR1 is KGHDR and CDR2 is SFDVKD in the germline V gene. The CDR3 coding sequence is TGTGCCACGAGCAGACAGGGGGCCACCACCGGGGAGCTGTTTTTT. This sequence encodes CATSRQGATTGELFF.

This clonotype came up a few times. The V call is TRBV29-1, the J call TRBJ2-5; possibly TRBD2 for D (6 bases). The CDR3 covers 13 residues. Between the trimmed V and J ends, which lost 3 bases and 5 bases, there was a span of 13 bases. Germline values: CDR1 SQVTM, CDR2 ANQGSEA. This chain's CDR3 is CSVDGGLTETQYF. CDR3 in DNA: TGCAGCGTTGACGGGGGTTTGACTGAGACCCAGTACTTC.

At least ten counts were recorded for this clonotype. V is TRBV27 and J is TRBJ1-2; no reliable D call. Between the trimmed V and J ends, which lost 6 bases and 4 bases, there was a span of 15 bases. The germline V gene encodes CDR1 MNHEY and CDR2 SMNVEV (reference sequence). This CDR3 has 14 amino acids. The CDR3 sequence is CASSPAGGGYGYTF. Here the CDR3 DNA reads TGTGCCAGCAGCCCGGCAGGTGGAGGCTATGGCTACACCTTC.

This clonotype was picked up many times. At one boundary the junction diverges from the germline segment, which might be a read error. This chain uses TRBV7-7 with TRBJ2-7; either TRBD1 or TRBD2 may fit D (5 bases each). The CDR3 has 13 amino acids. The V gene's germline CDR1 is SSHAT and CDR2 FNYEAQ (reference sequence). The CDR3 DNA reads TGTGCTAGCAGCTCGTCGGCAGGGACCGAGCAGTACTTC. Amino acid sequence: CASSSSAGTEQYF.

The rearrangement joins TRBV29-1 to TRBJ1-5; D is undetermined. CDR1 is SQVTM and CDR2 is ANQGSEA in the germline V gene. V was shortened by 5 bases and J by 2 bases, with 10 bases between the two germline ends. The CDR3 spans 13 residues. The CDR3 region has the DNA TGCAGCGTTTCGAGTGGGGGCAATCAGCCCCAGCATTTT. It is translated as CSVSSGGNQPQHF.

The J gene is TRBJ1-2, the V gene TRBV5-4, with 9 bases lining up with TRBD1. Trimming removed 4 bases from V and 8 bases from J; junction bases left unmatched: 9. Germline CDR1 is SGHNT and CDR2 is YYREEE (reference sequence). CDR3 length: 14 amino acids. The CDR3 region has the DNA TGTGCCAGCAGCACCCGGGACAGGGATTTGGGCTACACCTTC. Protein sequence: CASSTRDRDLGYTF.

A remark on this clonotype: A single base separates this from a much larger clone, so it may be a read error. The chain combines TRBV7-8 with TRBJ1-4, with TRBD1 matching 7 bases. CDR3 size: 13 residues. Germline V CDR1 and CDR2: SGHVS, FQNEAQ. CDR3 loop: CASSGQDNERLFF. Here the CDR3 DNA reads TGTGCCAGCAGTGGACAGGATAATGAAAGACTGTTTTTT. The full variable domain, rest sourced from reference TRBV7-8 and TRBJ1-4, is GAGVSQSPRYKVAKRGQDVALRCDPISGHVSLFWYQQALGQGPEFLTYFQNEAQLDKSGLPSDRFFAERPEGSVSTLKIQRTQQEDSAVYLCASSGQDNERLFFGSGTQLSVL.

This clonotype came up many times. The chain has TRBV7-2 and TRBJ2-2; a weak D match, TRBD1 (6 bases). The CDR3 is 17 residues long. Per the germline V gene, CDR1 is SGHTA and CDR2 is FQGNSA. V lost 5 bases and J 5 bases, leaving 21 bases between the germline ends. The CDR3 protein is CASSPNVGTGRTGELFF. Here the CDR3 DNA reads TGTGCCAGCAGCCCGAACGTCGGTACAGGGCGAACCGGGGAGCTGTTTTTT. The full variable domain, its missing parts supplied by reference TRBV7-2 and TRBJ2-2, is GAGVSQSPSNKVTEKGKDVELRCDPISGHTALYWYRQSLGQGLEFLIYFQGNSAPDKSGLPSDRFSAERTGGSVSTLTIQRTQQEDSAVYLCASSPNVGTGRTGELFFGEGSRLTVL.

This clonotype was observed at least ten times. A read error may explain this, as a much larger clone is one base away. The chain uses TRBV9 and TRBJ2-7; 9 bases are a match to TRBD1. Losses at the gene ends were 8 bases for V and 2 bases for J; bases not matched to a gene: 2. CDR3 size: 12 residues. The germline V gene encodes CDR1 SGDLS and CDR2 YYNGEE. The CDR3 region has the DNA TGTGCCAGTGGACAGGGGACCTACGAGCAGTACTTC. Amino acid sequence: CASGQGTYEQYF.

This clonotype was recorded at least ten times. This chain uses TRBV11-2 with TRBJ2-1; 7 bases are shared with TRBD1. Germline V gene sequence: CDR1 SGHAT, CDR2 FQNNGV. The CDR3 sequence is 15 residues long. Unmatched junction bases numbered 4, after V lost 4 bases and J lost 1 base. The chain's CDR3 is CASSSRQGSYNEQFF. The CDR3 nucleotides read TGTGCCAGCAGCTCTAGACAGGGATCCTACAATGAGCAGTTCTTC.